This T cell receptor (beta chain) was identified in a study of CD8 T cells in Susac syndrome. Findings and caveats of the study: It was acknowledged by the study that relatively few individuals were included in its TCR sequencing and HLA analysis.

TCR beta sequencing was performed on blood CD8+ and CD4+ T cells. Negative isolation yielded the CD8+ and CD4+ T cells, while FACS enriched the TEMRA cells. A remark on this clonotype: What it binds is unknown.

The RNA, 0.5 to 1 ug, was put through reverse transcription using random hexamers. The CDR3 of TCR beta was amplified by immunoSEQ multiplex PCR across 54 Vbeta and 13 Jbeta. In TCRdb, the immunoSEQ multiplex PCR reads were re-called with MiXCR into one record per CDR3 protein. The repertoire holds tens of thousands of distinct CDR3 sequences, under 95% seen once, with 0.35% to 0.55% in the top ten. In germline, CDR1 is MGHRA, CDR2 YSYEKL. V was shortened by 4 bases and J by 0 bases, with 16 bases between the two germline ends. The CDR3 has 16 amino acids. The sample taken for sequencing was CD8+ T cells from PBMCs. This TCR was recovered from a human donor with Susac syndrome. This chain uses TRBV4-1 with TRBJ2-7, with unresolved D. For the CDR3, the DNA is TGCGCCAGCAGCCCTCACATTGACGGGCCCTCCTACGAGCAGTACTTC. Amino acids: CASSPHIDGPSYEQYF.